A single sample gave rise to the 10 T cell receptor beta chains below, sequenced in a study of blood T cells in healthy people across ages. Combining a sample-barcoded 5' primer with a J-beta primer mix, a second PCR ran for 7 to 11 cycles. TCRdb redid the calling of the 5' RACE reads with MiXCR, one entry per CDR3 protein. The repertoire holds about 1.7 million distinct CDR3 sequences, with 28% as singletons. Sequenced input: blood. These receptors were obtained from a woman aged 25 to 45 in good health.

The rearrangement uses TRBV12-3 or TRBV12-4 and TRBJ2-3; D is unclear. The CDR3 sequence is 13 residues long. Trimming stripped 1 base from V and 6 bases from J, with 8 bases between. As DNA, the CDR3 is TGTGCCAGCAGTTTAGGCTACCTGGATACGCAGTATTTT. Protein product: CASSLGYLDTQYF.

This clonotype was recorded only once. V is TRBV7-9 and J is TRBJ2-1; 8 bases are shared with TRBD2. In germline, CDR1 is SEHNR, CDR2 FQNEAQ (reference sequence). The trim removed 1 base at V and 3 bases at J, leaving 5 bases unmatched. The CDR3 is made up of 16 amino acids. The CDR3 loop reads CASSLGTGGDYNEQFF. In DNA, the CDR3 is TGTGCCAGCAGCTTAGGTACGGGAGGGGACTACAATGAGCAGTTCTTC.

This chain links TRBV4-1 with TRBJ2-2, with TRBD2 as a possible D gene (5 bases). The CDR3 sequence is 17 residues long. The V gene lost 4 bases and the J gene lost 1 base, with 16 bases spanning the gap. Germline V gene sequence: CDR1 MGHRA, CDR2 YSYEKL. Here the CDR3 reads CASSPTEVAGNTGELFF. CDR3 sequence (DNA): TGCGCCAGCAGCCCCACGGAGGTGGCGGGGAACACCGGGGAGCTGTTTTTT.

Note on this clonotype: Possible read error: a much larger clone is one base away. The chain employs TRBV7-9 and TRBJ2-5, with TRBD1 matching 7 bases. Germline CDR1 reads SEHNR; CDR2 reads FQNEAQ (reference sequence). The CDR3 consists of 16 residues. V dropped 4 bases and J dropped 11; count of bases not matched to a gene: 19. CDR3 in amino acids: CASSYDRVPFQFVQYF. The CDR3 DNA reads as TGTGCCAGCAGCTACGACAGGGTCCCCTTTCAATTTGTGCAGTACTTC.

This clonotype was seen ten or more times. This chain connects TRBV5-5 to TRBJ1-5; D unclear. The CDR3 loop spans 18 amino acids. V was shortened by 0 bases and J by 0 bases, with 16 bases between the two germline ends. The V gene's germline CDR1 is SGHKS and CDR2 YYEKEE (reference sequence). This CDR3 reads CASSLGIQSGHSNQPQHF. As DNA, the CDR3 is TGTGCCAGCAGCTTGGGTATCCAAAGCGGTCATAGCAATCAGCCCCAGCATTTT.

This clonotype showed up many times. The chain employs TRBV20-1 and TRBJ2-7, with D unresolved. The V end was cut by 2 bases, the J end by 2 bases, with 19 bases between. Germline V gene data show CDR1 as DFQATT and CDR2 as SNEGSKA (reference sequence). The CDR3 is made up of 16 amino acids. DNA for the CDR3: TGCAGTGCTAGACCATGGCACCGGTCCAGGACCTACGAGCAGTACTTC. It yields the protein CSARPWHRSRTYEQYF.

The chain is built from TRBV4-2 and TRBJ2-7; tentatively, D is TRBD2 (6 bases). CDR1 LGHNA and CDR2 YNFKEQ come from the germline V gene. The CDR3 extends over 13 amino acids. V was shortened by 4 bases and J by 10 bases, with 17 bases between the two germline ends. The CDR3 coding sequence is TGTGCCAGCAGCCCGCGGGGCCGAGAGGCCCAGTACTTC. Protein sequence: CASSPRGREAQYF.

Points on this clonotype: Since a much larger clone is just one base distant, this may be a read error. This rearrangement joins TRBV5-5 to TRBJ2-7; 10 bases map to TRBD2. The CDR3 is 16 amino acids. Germline trimming cut 2 bases from V and 4 bases from J; bases unmatched to any gene: 9. The V gene's germline CDR1 is SGHKS and CDR2 YYEKEE (reference sequence). The DNA for the CDR3 is TGTGCCAGCAGCTTCAGACGAGCGGGAGGGGCGTACGAGCAGTACTTC. Protein sequence: CASSFRRAGGAYEQYF.

This clonotype was seen more than once but under ten times. The chain combines TRBV7-3 with TRBJ2-5; D is unresolved. This CDR3 spans 12 amino acids. Germline-derived CDR1 and CDR2 are SGHTA and FQGTGA. Between the trimmed V and J ends, which lost 4 bases and 7 bases, there was a span of 10 bases. The CDR3 nucleotides read TGTGCCAGCAGCTACCCGGCACGGACCCAGTACTTC. This translates into CASSYPARTQYF. The entire variable domain, with the rest obtained from reference TRBV7-3 and TRBJ2-5, is as follows: GAGVSQTPSNKVTEKGKYVELRCDPISGHTALYWYRQSLGQGPEFLIYFQGTGAADDSGLPNDRFFAVRPEGSVSTLKIQRTERGDSAVYLCASSYPARTQYFGPGTRLLVL.

Details on this clonotype: Given a much more abundant clone one base away, this may be a read error. The rearrangement joins TRBV10-3 to TRBJ2-7; 11 nucleotides match TRBD1. The CDR3 is made up of 14 amino acids. The junction had 6 bases not matched to a gene; V was cut back by 6 bases and J by 5 bases. From germline, CDR1 is ENHRY and CDR2 SYGVKD. The CDR3 spells CAIREGQGVNEQYF. CDR3 coding DNA: TGTGCCATCAGGGAGGGACAGGGGGTCAACGAGCAGTACTTC.